This record covers a single T cell receptor beta chain. The protocol was immunoSEQ multiplex PCR, while the TCRdb copy is restricted to in-frame clones and leaves out a portion. The table shows about 99,000 clones, with more than 75% occurring only once. The sample is drawn from a study of blood T cell repertoires in COVID-19. In the study overall: T cells, B-cell-depleted T cells, or PBMCs supplied cDNA or gDNA.

The CDR3 is 15 residues long. V shed 0 bases and J 6 bases; nucleotides not matched to a gene: 5. CDR1 SGHRS and CDR2 YFSETQ come from the germline V gene. This receptor was identified in a human donor in a cohort sampled during active COVID-19. The chain is built from TRBV5-1 and TRBJ2-1; TRBD1 matches at 8 bases. The sample was peripheral blood. DNA of the CDR3: TGCGCCAGCAGCTTGGTGGGGACAGGACTCAATGAGCAGTTCTTC. Translation gives CASSLVGTGLNEQFF.